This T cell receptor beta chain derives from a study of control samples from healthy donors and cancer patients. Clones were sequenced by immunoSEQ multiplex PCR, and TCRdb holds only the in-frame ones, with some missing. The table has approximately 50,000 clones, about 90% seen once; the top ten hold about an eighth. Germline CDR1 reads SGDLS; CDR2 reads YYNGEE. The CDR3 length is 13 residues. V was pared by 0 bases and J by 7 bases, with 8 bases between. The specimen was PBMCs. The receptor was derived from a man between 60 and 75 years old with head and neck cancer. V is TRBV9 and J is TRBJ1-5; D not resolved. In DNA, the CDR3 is TGTGCCAGCAGCGTAGATTTCGTACAGCCCCAGCATTTT. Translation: CASSVDFVQPQHF.